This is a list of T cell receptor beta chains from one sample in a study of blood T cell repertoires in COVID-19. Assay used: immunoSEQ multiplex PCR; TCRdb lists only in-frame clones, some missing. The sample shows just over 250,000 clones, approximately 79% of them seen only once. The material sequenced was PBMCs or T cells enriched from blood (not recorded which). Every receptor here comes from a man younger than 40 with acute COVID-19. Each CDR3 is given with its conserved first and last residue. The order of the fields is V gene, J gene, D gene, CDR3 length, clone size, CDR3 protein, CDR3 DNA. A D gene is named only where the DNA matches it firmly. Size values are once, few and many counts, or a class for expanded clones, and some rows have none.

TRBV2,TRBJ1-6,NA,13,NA,CASVDRNNSPLHF,TGTGCCAGTGTGGACAGAAATAATTCACCCCTCCACTTT
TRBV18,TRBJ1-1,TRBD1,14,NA,CASSPGTGGRNAFF,TGTGCCAGCTCACCCGGGACAGGGGGAAGAAACGCTTTCTTT
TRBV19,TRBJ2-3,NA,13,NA,CASAQSRGDTQYF,TGTGCCAGTGCCCAGTCAAGGGGGGATACGCAGTATTTT
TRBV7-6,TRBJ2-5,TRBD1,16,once,CASSPKQDRDGETQYF,TGTGCCAGCAGCCCCAAACAGGACAGGGATGGAGAGACCCAGTACTTC
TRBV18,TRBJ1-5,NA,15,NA,CASSPPGRSNQPQHF,TGTGCCAGCTCACCACCGGGGAGGTCAAATCAGCCCCAGCATTTT
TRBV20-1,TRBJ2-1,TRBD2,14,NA,CSASGGRALNEQFF,TGCAGTGCTAGTGGCGGGAGGGCCCTTAATGAGCAGTTCTTC
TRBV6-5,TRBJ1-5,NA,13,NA,CASRSEVSQPQHF,TGTGCCAGCAGATCAGAGGTTTCTCAGCCCCAGCATTTT
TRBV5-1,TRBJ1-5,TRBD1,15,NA,CASSATGTVNQPQHF,TGCGCCAGCAGCGCAACCGGGACAGTCAATCAGCCCCAGCATTTT
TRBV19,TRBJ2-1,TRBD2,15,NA,CASSSRLAGVNEQFF,TGTGCCAGTAGTTCACGACTAGCGGGAGTAAATGAGCAGTTCTTC
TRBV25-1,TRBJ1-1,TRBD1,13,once,CASNRTGRTEAFF,TGTGCCAGCAACCGGACAGGGCGAACTGAAGCTTTCTTT
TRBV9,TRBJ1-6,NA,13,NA,CASSPGHSAPLHF,TGTGCCAGCAGCCCTGGACACAGTGCACCCCTCCACTTT